This entry lists 8 T cell receptor beta chains sequenced from one sample in a study of CD8+ T cells in alopecia areata. Reverse transcription of extracted RNA yielded cDNA, which provided the sequencing template. TCRdb's copy holds only in-frame clones and misses some; the assay was immunoSEQ multiplex PCR. The sample yields fewer than 200,000 clones, about 67% seen once. Here the sequenced sample was CD8+ T cells sorted from blood, taken at week 0. These receptors all come from a human donor with alopecia areata.

This sequence joins TRBV19 and TRBJ2-7, with unresolved D. This CDR3 is 12 amino acids long. With 5 bases removed from V and 5 bases from J, the gap between germline ends came to 10 bases. CDR1 and CDR2 (germline): LNHDA, SQIVND (reference sequence). In DNA form, the CDR3 reads TGTGCCAGTAGTGTCGGGTTGAACGAGCAGTACTTC. Translation gives CASSVGLNEQYF. The entire variable domain, with the rest obtained from reference TRBV19 and TRBJ2-7, is as follows: DGGITQSPKYLFRKEGQNVTLSCEQNLNHDAMYWYRQDPGQGLRLIYYSQIVNDFQKGDIAEGYSVSREKKESFPLTVTSAQKNPTAFYLCASSVGLNEQYFGPGTRLTVT.

The rearrangement joins TRBV29-1 to TRBJ1-1; D remains unclear. Germline CDR1 is SQVTM and CDR2 is ANQGSEA. The CDR3 loop spans 15 amino acids. V gave up 4 bases and J gave up 0 bases, with 15 bases separating them. CDR3 loop: CSVGVDSAMNTEAFF. CDR3 DNA sequence: TGCAGCGTTGGCGTCGACTCTGCAATGAACACTGAAGCTTTCTTT.

V is TRBV5-6 and J is TRBJ2-3, with D perhaps TRBD1 (5 bases). The CDR3 totals 14 residues. V gave up 5 bases and J gave up 2 bases, with 12 bases separating them. CDR1 and CDR2 (germline): SGHDT, YYEEEE. The CDR3 is CASSSGANTDTQYF. The CDR3 bases are TGTGCCAGCAGTTCTGGGGCAAACACAGATACGCAGTATTTT.

V is TRBV29-1 and J is TRBJ1-2, with unresolved D. Per the germline V gene, CDR1 is SQVTM and CDR2 is ANQGSEA. This CDR3 has 14 residues. With 2 bases removed from V and 2 bases from J, the gap between germline ends came to 12 bases. CDR3 DNA: TGCAGCGTTGAACCCGTAGCGGGGAACTATGGCTACACCTTC. Translated, it gives CSVEPVAGNYGYTF.

With regard to this clone: Within the sample, other DNA sequences also encode this same CDR3. The rearrangement links TRBV20-1 to TRBJ2-1, with D unclear. This CDR3 has 11 amino acids. The germline V gene has CDR1 DFQATT and CDR2 SNEGSKA (reference sequence). The V gene lost 5 bases and the J gene lost 4 bases, with 6 bases spanning the gap. The CDR3 sequence is CSAPEYNEQFF. The CDR3 nucleotides read TGCAGTGCTCCTGAATACAATGAGCAGTTCTTC.

V gene TRBV13 combines with J gene TRBJ1-6, with TRBD1 matching 8 bases. Germline loops: CDR1 PRHDT, CDR2 FYEKMQ (reference sequence). The CDR3 has 17 amino acids. The V and J ends lost 4 bases and 0 bases, in that order; junction bases with no gene match: 5. CDR3 in amino acids: CASSSGDRSSYNSPLHF. For the CDR3, the DNA is TGTGCCAGCAGCTCCGGGGACAGGAGCTCCTATAATTCACCCCTCCACTTT.

The rearrangement links TRBV27 to TRBJ1-2; TRBD1 aligns across 11 bases. Germline V lookup: CDR1 MNHEY, CDR2 SMNVEV (reference sequence). The CDR3 sequence is 15 residues long. The V segment lost 3 bases and the J segment 3 bases; nucleotides outside the gene matches: 3. The CDR3 loop is CASSFGQGAHYGYTF. CDR3 sequence (DNA): TGTGCCAGCAGTTTCGGACAGGGGGCACACTATGGCTACACCTTC.

This clone has more than one count but fewer than ten. The V gene is TRBV7-2, the J gene TRBJ2-7; weak D call: TRBD1 (5 bases). This CDR3 region has 14 residues. V shed 1 base and J shed 5 bases, with 12 bases lying between them. CDR1 SGHTA and CDR2 FQGNSA come from the germline V gene. The CDR3 loop is CASSLGGRVHEQYF. CDR3 in DNA: TGTGCCAGCAGCTTAGGAGGCAGGGTCCACGAGCAGTACTTC.